The clone carrying this T cell receptor beta chain was observed once. Its antigen is unidentified. V was clipped by 5 bases and J by 3 bases, with 11 bases between them. The CDR3 runs 13 residues. Germline V gene data show CDR1 as SGHAT and CDR2 as FQNNGV. These data originate in a study of lymphopenia after photon versus proton radiotherapy. Regarding the study as a whole: Better survival with proton therapy was suggested as possible, not demonstrated. Larger post-nadir TCR diversity loss correlated inversely with survival in deceased patients. Post-nadir diversity loss with photons came from oligoclonal expansion, particularly CD8+ Temra cells.

The method was immunoSEQ multiplex PCR; TCRdb's version includes in-frame clones alone and lacks a portion of them. This table has about 68,000 clones, more than 75% appearing once. The chain couples TRBV11-2 to TRBJ2-7, with D maybe TRBD2 (5 bases). The material was peripheral blood, obtained from a patient treated with photon-based radiotherapy. The receptor was derived from a woman aged 65 to 85 with pancreatic cancer. The CDR3 reads CASSPGLLYEQYF. In DNA, the CDR3 is TGTGCCAGCAGCCCTGGACTTCTCTACGAGCAGTACTTC. Based on the CDR3 plus reference TRBV11-2 and TRBJ2-7, the full variable domain is EAGVAQSPRYKIIEKRQSVAFWCNPISGHATLYWYQQILGQGPKLLIQFQNNGVVDDSQLPKDRFSAERLKGVDSTLKIQPAKLEDSAVYLCASSPGLLYEQYFGPGTRLTVT.